The 15 T cell receptor beta chains below all came from one sample that was sequenced in a study of early T cells in non-severe SARS-CoV-2 infection. TCRdb itself ran the 5' RACE reads through MiXCR, one entry per CDR3 protein. The sample yields tens of thousands of distinct CDR3 sequences, about 12% seen once. Source material: whole blood. These receptors originate from an adult who was a healthcare worker with PCR-confirmed SARS-CoV-2 infection or an uninfected control (not recorded which).

This clonotype was observed a handful of times. This chain joins TRBV29-1 and TRBJ2-2; D ambiguous. The CDR3 contains 12 residues. V shed 7 bases and J shed 4 bases, with 10 bases lying between them. The germline CDR1 and CDR2 sequences are SQVTM and ANQGSEA. The CDR3 region has the DNA TGCAGCGCTAGGTGGGGCACCGGGGAGCTGTTTTTT. It codes for CSARWGTGELFF.

This clonotype was seen at least ten times. The J gene is TRBJ2-1, the V gene TRBV14; perhaps TRBD1 as D (6 bases). The CDR3 totals 17 residues. Trimming left V 3 bases short and J 0 bases short, with 15 bases between. Germline-derived CDR1 and CDR2 are SGHDN and FVKESK. CDR3 nucleotide sequence: TGTGCCAGCAGCCACGCCTTACAGGGCCTCTCCTACAATGAGCAGTTCTTC. It codes for CASSHALQGLSYNEQFF.

In this sample, this clonotype turned up many times. The chain carries TRBV6-2 or TRBV6-3 and TRBJ2-1, with 11 bases fitting TRBD2. CDR1 MNHEY and CDR2 SVGEGT come from the germline V gene. This CDR3 is built from 16 residues. Unmatched junction bases numbered 13, after V lost 5 bases and J lost 10 bases. CDR3: CASSTVAGGPRSEQFF. CDR3 nucleotide sequence: TGTGCCAGCAGTACAGTAGCGGGGGGGCCCCGTTCGGAGCAGTTCTTC.

The sample holds a few counts of this clonotype. The chain combines TRBV2 with TRBJ1-2; TRBD1 might be the D (5 bases). The CDR3 has 15 amino acids. CDR1 is SNHLY and CDR2 is FYNNEI in the germline V gene. V was trimmed by 4 bases and J by 0 bases, leaving 12 bases between them. For the CDR3, the DNA is TGTGCCAGCAGTGGACAGATTTTACCTAACTATGGCTACACCTTC. Protein: CASSGQILPNYGYTF.

This clonotype was detected many times. The rearrangement links TRBV19 to TRBJ2-6; 7 bases are shared with TRBD1. Germline V gene sequence: CDR1 LNHDA, CDR2 SQIVND (reference sequence). V trimming: 4 bases; J trimming: 0 bases; junction bases outside the gene matches: 9. The CDR3 contains 18 residues. The CDR3 region is CASSRTGLQSSGANVLTF. CDR3 DNA: TGTGCCAGTAGTAGGACAGGTCTCCAAAGCTCTGGGGCCAACGTCCTGACTTTC.

This clonotype was recorded a few times. The V and J genes are TRBV12-3 or TRBV12-4 and TRBJ1-1; D perhaps matches TRBD1 (5 bases). V was trimmed by 2 bases and J by 0 bases, leaving 13 bases between them. The CDR3 loop spans 16 amino acids. The CDR3 coding sequence is TGTGCCAGCAGTTTAACCTACAGGAGTATGAACACTGAAGCTTTCTTT. This encodes CASSLTYRSMNTEAFF.

This chain uses TRBV30 with TRBJ1-2; possibly TRBD1 for D (5 bases). The CDR3 runs 14 residues. CDR1 is GTSNPN and CDR2 is SVGIG in the germline V gene (reference sequence). Deletions cut 3 bases from V and 6 bases from J, with 17 bases between. The CDR3 DNA reads TGTGCCTGGAGCCAAGGGGCCGGACGGCATGGCTACACCTTC. Protein sequence: CAWSQGAGRHGYTF.

The V call is TRBV5-1, the J call TRBJ1-1, with 8 bases aligning to TRBD1. The CDR3 extends over 18 amino acids. Per the germline V gene, CDR1 is SGHRS and CDR2 is YFSETQ. The ends lost 1 base at V and 4 bases at J; junction bases unmatched: 15. This CDR3 is CASSLLPGGDLRSTEAFF. CDR3 in DNA: TGCGCCAGCAGCTTGTTGCCAGGGGGCGATTTAAGGAGCACTGAAGCTTTCTTT.

The table lists this clonotype with a few counts. This chain connects TRBV11-3 to TRBJ1-1; D remains ambiguous. The CDR3 is 13 amino acids. Germline CDR1 SGHNT, CDR2 YENEEA. Trimming removed 1 base at V and 6 bases at J, with 9 bases between. The CDR3, as DNA: TGTGCCAGCAGCTTAGGGTCAGGCCCTGAAGCTTTCTTT. Protein: CASSLGSGPEAFF. The full variable domain, rest sourced from reference TRBV11-3 and TRBJ1-1, is EAGVVQSPRYKIIEKKQPVAFWCNPISGHNTLYWYLQNLGQGPELLIRYENEEAVDDSQLPKDRFSAERLKGVDSTLKIQPAELGDSAVYLCASSLGSGPEAFFGQGTRLTVV.

This clonotype was observed at least ten times. The CDR3 loop is CASSELGQAGNQPQHF. For the CDR3, the DNA is TGTGCCAGCAGTGAATTAGGACAGGCCGGCAATCAGCCCCAGCATTTT. The chain uses TRBV6-1 and TRBJ1-5; 7 bases are a match to TRBD1. Trimming cost V 2 bases and J 2 bases; bases outside gene matches: 6. The length of the CDR3 is 16 residues. Per the germline V gene, CDR1 is MNHNS and CDR2 is SASEGT.

This clonotype came up a few times. V and J are TRBV5-6 and TRBJ1-6; D uncertain. The CDR3 consists of 13 residues. Germline V gene lookup returns CDR1 SGHDT and CDR2 YYEEEE. V dropped 4 bases and J dropped 9 bases, with 11 bases sitting between them. CDR3 protein: CASSHWEISPLHF. Here the CDR3 DNA reads TGTGCCAGCAGCCACTGGGAGATTTCACCCCTCCACTTT. Variable domain in full (rest from reference TRBV5-6 and TRBJ1-6): DAGVTQSPTHLIKTRGQQVTLRCSPKSGHDTVSWYQQALGQGPQFIFQYYEEEERQRGNFPDRFSGHQFPNYSSELNVNALLLGDSALYLCASSHWEISPLHFGNGTRLTVT.

This clonotype showed up many times. The chain carries TRBV18 and TRBJ1-5; a weak D match, TRBD1 (5 bases). CDR1 is KGHSH and CDR2 is LQKENI in the germline V gene. V was clipped by 4 bases and J by 0 bases, with 10 bases between them. The length of the CDR3 is 15 residues. The CDR3 DNA reads TGTGCCAGCTCACGGGACGGCAATAGCAATCAGCCCCAGCATTTT. It is translated as CASSRDGNSNQPQHF. The variable domain in full, completed from reference TRBV18 and TRBJ1-5, reads NAGVMQNPRHLVRRRGQEARLRCSPMKGHSHVYWYRQLPEEGLKFMVYLQKENIIDESGMPKERFSAEFPKEGPSILRIQQVVRGDSAAYFCASSRDGNSNQPQHFGDGTRLSIL.

This clonotype showed up just a few times. This rearrangement joins TRBV20-1 to TRBJ2-1, with 9 bases lining up with TRBD2. The J segment lost 9 bases and the V segment lost 5 bases, leaving 14 bases of the junction unmatched. The CDR3 sequence is 15 residues long. Germline V gene lookup returns CDR1 DFQATT and CDR2 SNEGSKA (reference sequence). CDR3 in DNA: TGCAGTGCTCCACTTAGCGGGAGCATAACCGGTGAGCAGTTCTTC. This translates into CSAPLSGSITGEQFF.

CDR3 sequence reads: CASSSRGVWDTEAFF. CDR3 nucleotides: TGTGCCAGCAGCTCGAGGGGAGTCTGGGACACTGAAGCTTTCTTT. The gene calls are TRBV7-9 and TRBJ1-1, with TRBD1 as a possible D gene (5 bases). Trimming pared 4 bases from V and 3 bases from J, leaving 15 bases between. CDR3 length equals 15 residues. CDR1 SEHNR and CDR2 FQNEAQ come from the germline V gene (reference sequence). The full variable domain, its missing parts supplied by reference TRBV7-9 and TRBJ1-1, is DTGVSQNPRHKITKRGQNVTFRCDPISEHNRLYWYRQTLGQGPEFLTYFQNEAQLEKSRLLSDRFSAERPKGSFSTLEIQRTEQGDSAMYLCASSSRGVWDTEAFFGQGTRLTVV.

This clonotype was picked up a small number of times. The gene calls are TRBV5-1 and TRBJ1-2; TRBD1 aligns across 12 bases. The CDR3 is 14 residues long. Germline V gene data show CDR1 as SGHRS and CDR2 as YFSETQ. J lost 8 bases, V lost 3 bases, and 5 bases had no gene match. The CDR3 spells CASSWDRGQGGYTF. CDR3 coding DNA: TGCGCCAGCAGCTGGGACAGGGGGCAAGGCGGCTACACCTTC.